The 10 T cell receptor beta chains presented below share a single source sample, sequenced in a study of blood T cell repertoires in COVID-19. Here immunoSEQ multiplex PCR was the method, and the copy in TCRdb shows in-frame clones only, minus some. Here the sample spans roughly 67,000 clones, 85% to 90% being singletons. The source material was peripheral blood. These receptors were obtained from a man aged 50-60 years with acute or convalescent COVID-19.

This chain joins TRBV2 and TRBJ2-7; 13 bases agree with TRBD2. The trim removed 7 bases at V and 2 bases at J, leaving 8 bases unmatched. CDR1 SNHLY and CDR2 FYNNEI come from the germline V gene. The CDR3 extends over 16 amino acids. This CDR3 reads CASMGLAGSRTYEQYF. The CDR3 DNA reads as TGTGCCAGCATGGGACTAGCGGGATCGCGAACCTACGAGCAGTACTTC.

The chain couples TRBV6-1 to TRBJ2-7; D is perhaps TRBD2 (6 bases). Trimming removed 8 bases from V and 2 bases from J, with 13 bases in between. The CDR3 length is 13 residues. CDR1 is MNHNS and CDR2 is SASEGT in the germline V gene. The CDR3 region is CASYRGSPYEQYF. In DNA form, the CDR3 reads TGTGCCAGCTACCGGGGGAGTCCCTACGAGCAGTACTTC.

This chain uses TRBV29-1 with TRBJ1-1, with 7 bases lining up with TRBD1. The V and J ends lost 8 bases and 1 base, in that order; junction bases with no gene match: 13. Germline-derived CDR1 and CDR2 are SQVTM and ANQGSEA. This CDR3 contains 15 residues. CDR3 nucleotide sequence: TGCAGCTTCAGGGGGGCCTGGGGCGCGAACACTGAAGCTTTCTTT. This sequence encodes CSFRGAWGANTEAFF.

The chain has TRBV5-4 and TRBJ1-1; TRBD1 agrees at 7 bases. J lost 1 base, V lost 4 bases, and 7 bases had no gene match. Per germline, CDR1 SGHNT and CDR2 YYREEE (reference sequence). This CDR3 is built from 15 residues. The CDR3 loop reads CASSRRDRENTEAFF. The CDR3 region has the DNA TGTGCCAGCAGCAGGCGGGACAGAGAGAACACTGAAGCTTTCTTT. The full variable domain, completed using reference TRBV5-4 and TRBJ1-1, is ETGVTQSPTHLIKTRGQQVTLRCSSQSGHNTVSWYQQALGQGPQFIFQYYREEENGRGNFPPRFSGLQFPNYSSELNVNALELDDSALYLCASSRRDRENTEAFFGQGTRLTVV.

The CDR3 bases are TGTGCCTCGAATCGGGGCGCGGGATTTGAAAAACTGTTTTTT. Translation gives CASNRGAGFEKLFF. The chain recombines TRBV19 with TRBJ1-4; weak D call: TRBD1 (5 bases). CDR3 length: 14 residues. V lost 11 bases and J 7 bases, leaving 20 bases between the germline ends. CDR1 is LNHDA and CDR2 is SQIVND in the germline V gene (reference sequence).

This chain joins TRBV5-6 and TRBJ1-5; unclear D gene. Germline V gene lookup returns CDR1 SGHDT and CDR2 YYEEEE. CDR3 size: 15 residues. V dropped 4 bases and J dropped 6 bases, with 17 bases sitting between them. CDR3 residues: CASSIRSGVVQPQHF. In nucleotides, the CDR3 is TGTGCCAGCAGCATCAGATCGGGAGTTGTTCAGCCCCAGCATTTT.

The gene calls are TRBV4-1 and TRBJ2-7, with TRBD2 identical over 8 bases. This CDR3 has 15 residues. The V gene's germline CDR1 is MGHRA and CDR2 YSYEKL. The ends lost 1 base at V and 2 bases at J; junction bases unmatched: 4. The CDR3 here is CASSQAVAGTYEQYF. CDR3 sequence (DNA): TGCGCCAGCAGCCAAGCGGTAGCGGGGACCTACGAGCAGTACTTC.

This chain links TRBV5-4 with TRBJ1-1; 8 nucleotides agree with TRBD1. V was pared by 3 bases and J by 5 bases, with 9 bases of the junction left unmatched. The CDR3 runs 15 residues. The germline CDR1 and CDR2 sequences are SGHNT and YYREEE (reference sequence). CDR3 loop: CASSSGGQARTEAFF. The CDR3 nucleotides read TGTGCCAGCAGCTCCGGGGGACAGGCTAGGACTGAAGCTTTCTTT.

The V call is TRBV28, the J call TRBJ2-7; TRBD2 agrees at 7 bases. Germline assignment: CDR1 MDHEN and CDR2 SYDVKM. The CDR3 length is 16 residues. V dropped 5 bases and J dropped 3; count of bases not matched to a gene: 13. CDR3 coding DNA: TGTGCCAGCAGTGTTAGCGGTCCGGGAGGCTACTACGAGCAGTACTTC. It specifies CASSVSGPGGYYEQYF.

This chain connects TRBV18 to TRBJ1-2; 9 nucleotides align to TRBD1. The germline CDR1 and CDR2 sequences are KGHSH and LQKENI. CDR3 length: 17 amino acids. V lost 3 bases and J lost 1; bases outside the gene matches: 9. The CDR3 is CASSPGTGSAINYGYTF. In nucleotides, the CDR3 is TGTGCCAGCTCACCGGGGACAGGGTCCGCAATTAACTATGGCTACACCTTC.